This T cell receptor (beta chain) came from a study of T cell responses to AZD1222 COVID-19 vaccine. Study-level points and caveats: Just six or seven AZD1222 recipients tested seropositive at baseline. Repertoires were obtained only post-peak T cell response. Spike-specific TCR depth and breadth grew after two AZD1222 doses. Spike-spanning, vaccine-associated CD4 TCRs were dominant at 160-218 and 743-854.

Method: immunoSEQ multiplex PCR; TCRdb's copy keeps in-frame clones and lacks some. In the table there are more than 100,000 clones, 75% to 95% of which are singletons. To note about this clone: Its antigen is unidentified.

The CDR3 totals 13 residues. Germline values: CDR1 SGHAT, CDR2 FQNNGV. V was cut by 1 base and J by 11 bases, with 11 bases left in between. The chain links TRBV11-2 to TRBJ2-2; D may be TRBD2 (5 bases). This TCR came from an adult in good health. Source: peripheral blood, taken on day 0 of AZD1222 vaccination. The CDR3 nucleotides are TGTGCCAGCAGCTTAGTTGGGAGAGGAGAGCTGTTTTTT. Residues: CASSLVGRGELFF. Together with reference TRBV11-2 and TRBJ2-2, the CDR3 gives the full variable domain: EAGVAQSPRYKIIEKRQSVAFWCNPISGHATLYWYQQILGQGPKLLIQFQNNGVVDDSQLPKDRFSAERLKGVDSTLKIQPAKLEDSAVYLCASSLVGRGELFFGEGSRLTVL.